One sample yielded the 18 T cell receptor beta chains listed below, sequenced in a study of blood T cell repertoires in COVID-19. Using immunoSEQ multiplex PCR, the repertoire was profiled, and TCRdb retains in-frame clones only, with some absent. The table shows roughly 68,000 clones, with 87% occurring only once. What was sequenced was peripheral blood. The receptors originated from a woman between 45 and 60 years old with COVID-19, enrolled during active disease.

This rearrangement joins TRBV28 to TRBJ1-6; possible D gene TRBD1, 5 bases. This CDR3 has 14 residues. In germline, CDR1 is MDHEN, CDR2 SYDVKM. V gave up 6 bases and J gave up 8 bases, with 14 bases separating them. CDR3: CASSPGGRDSPLHF. In DNA form, the CDR3 reads TGTGCCAGCAGCCCCGGGGGTAGGGATTCACCCCTCCACTTT.

This chain uses TRBV20-1 with TRBJ2-5, with 7 bases fitting TRBD1. CDR1 DFQATT and CDR2 SNEGSKA come from the germline V gene (reference sequence). The CDR3 totals 11 residues. J lost 5 bases, V lost 7 bases, and 4 bases had no gene match. As DNA, the CDR3 is TGCAGTGTTGAAGGGGGCGAGACCCAGTACTTC. It encodes CSVEGGETQYF.

CDR3 sequence: CASSLALAGGGEQYF. CDR3 nucleotides: TGTGCCAGCAGCTTAGCCCTAGCGGGAGGTGGAGAGCAGTACTTC. The chain couples TRBV7-8 to TRBJ2-7; the match to TRBD2 covers 11 bases. CDR1 is SGHVS and CDR2 is FQNEAQ in the germline V gene. Trimming took 0 bases from V and 7 from J; bases not matched to a gene: 5. The CDR3 is made up of 15 amino acids.

V and J are TRBV18 and TRBJ2-2, with TRBD1 as a possible D gene (6 bases). Germline V CDR1 and CDR2: KGHSH, LQKENI. V was cut by 2 bases and J by 4 bases, with 14 bases left in between. The CDR3 is 16 residues long. CDR3 sequence reads: CASSPRQDPLTGELFF. The CDR3, as DNA: TGTGCCAGCTCACCAAGACAGGACCCCCTCACCGGGGAGCTGTTTTTT. The full variable domain, rest sourced from reference TRBV18 and TRBJ2-2, is NAGVMQNPRHLVRRRGQEARLRCSPMKGHSHVYWYRQLPEEGLKFMVYLQKENIIDESGMPKERFSAEFPKEGPSILRIQQVVRGDSAAYFCASSPRQDPLTGELFFGEGSRLTVL.

This clone was picked up one time. The CDR3 region has the DNA TGCAGTGCTAGTCCTGCCCGGTTGAGCTATGGCTACACCTTC. Its translation: CSASPARLSYGYTF. The chain employs TRBV20-1 and TRBJ1-2; D not resolved. V lost 3 bases and J lost 4, with 15 bases in between. Germline CDR1 DFQATT, CDR2 SNEGSKA (reference sequence). The CDR3 contains 14 residues.

The chain recombines TRBV5-3 with TRBJ2-1; 7 nucleotides agree with TRBD2. TRBV5-3 qualifies as an ORF whose function is uncertain. CDR3 size: 17 residues. The V gene end was trimmed by 0 bases and the J gene end by 7 bases; junction bases not matched to a gene: 13. CDR3 amino acids: CARSLDRRTSVTNEQFF. CDR3 DNA sequence: TGTGCCAGAAGCTTGGATCGCCGTACTAGCGTGACGAATGAGCAGTTCTTC.

The chain recombines TRBV6-5 with TRBJ2-7, with 7 positions matching TRBD2. Germline assignment: CDR1 MNHEY and CDR2 SVGAGI. The J segment lost 2 bases and the V segment lost 6 bases, leaving 7 bases of the junction unmatched. The CDR3 loop spans 14 amino acids. CDR3 bases: TGTGCCAGCAGAGGGAGTCTAGCGGCCTACGAGCAGTACTTC. Encoded protein: CASRGSLAAYEQYF.

The chain carries TRBV12-3 or TRBV12-4 and TRBJ1-1; no firm D call. The CDR3 extends over 12 amino acids. The V and J ends lost 5 bases and 3 bases respectively, with 7 bases between them. In nucleotides, the CDR3 is TGTGCCAGCAGTCCCTCCTACACTGAAGCTTTCTTT. As protein: CASSPSYTEAFF.

The V gene is TRBV19, the J gene TRBJ2-7; the match to TRBD2 covers 12 bases. CDR1 LNHDA and CDR2 SQIVND come from the germline V gene (reference sequence). Unmatched junction bases numbered 7, after V lost 9 bases and J lost 1 base. The CDR3 is 15 amino acids. CDR3 region: CASRGLAGRSYEQYF. The DNA for the CDR3 is TGTGCCAGCCGCGGACTAGCGGGACGATCCTACGAGCAGTACTTC.

The chain is built from TRBV19 and TRBJ2-2; no clear D. Germline V gene sequence: CDR1 LNHDA, CDR2 SQIVND (reference sequence). The CDR3 spans 13 residues. The V end lost 5 bases, the J end lost 0 bases, and 4 bases lay between the germline ends. CDR3 protein: CASSETNTGELFF. As DNA, the CDR3 is TGTGCCAGTAGTGAGACGAACACCGGGGAGCTGTTTTTT.

The CDR3 here is CASSLTGWAYTF. CDR3 in DNA: TGTGCCAGCAGTTTGACAGGGTGGGCATACACCTTC. This chain links TRBV28 with TRBJ1-2; 7 positions agree with TRBD1. V lost 3 bases to trimming and J lost 11 bases; unmatched junction nucleotides: 6. Germline CDR1 MDHEN, CDR2 SYDVKM. The CDR3 covers 12 residues.

The chain combines TRBV5-1 with TRBJ2-5; 8 bases line up with TRBD2. Germline V CDR1 and CDR2: SGHRS, YFSETQ. This CDR3 comprises 15 residues. Germline trimming cut 4 bases from V and 2 bases from J; bases unmatched to any gene: 7. CDR3 loop: CASSPGGTVQETQYF. In nucleotides, the CDR3 is TGCGCCAGCAGCCCGGGGGGGACGGTACAAGAGACCCAGTACTTC.

The chain combines TRBV18 with TRBJ1-2; weak D call: TRBD1 (5 bases). This CDR3 region has 14 residues. The germline V gene encodes CDR1 KGHSH and CDR2 LQKENI. The ends were cut back, 3 bases at V and 6 bases at J, with 14 bases in the middle. CDR3: CASSPTLGVNGYTF. The CDR3 DNA reads TGTGCCAGCTCACCTACCCTAGGGGTCAATGGCTACACCTTC.

The V and J genes are TRBV18 and TRBJ2-7; D is possibly TRBD2 (5 bases). The CDR3 contains 13 residues. V was clipped by 3 bases and J by 3 bases, with 9 bases between them. Germline V gene lookup returns CDR1 KGHSH and CDR2 LQKENI. The CDR3 DNA reads TGTGCCAGCTCACCGCCTGACTACTACGAGCAGTACTTC. It specifies CASSPPDYYEQYF.

The rearrangement links TRBV19 to TRBJ2-7; D possibly corresponds to TRBD2 (6 bases). Trimming left V 11 bases short and J 3 bases short, with 17 bases between. The CDR3 covers 13 residues. The V gene's germline CDR1 is LNHDA and CDR2 SQIVND (reference sequence). CDR3 in DNA: TGTGCCTCGTGCCCGGTCGGGGGCTACGAGCAGTACTTC. Protein: CASCPVGGYEQYF.

The chain has TRBV7-2 and TRBJ1-6; no definite D call. CDR1 is SGHTA, CDR2 FQGNSA, per germline. The ends were cut back, 0 bases at V and 10 bases at J, with 16 bases in the middle. The CDR3 contains 16 residues. CDR3 sequence: CASSLASDPGRSPLHF. DNA of the CDR3: TGTGCCAGCAGCTTAGCGAGTGACCCGGGGAGGTCACCCCTCCACTTT.

The rearrangement links TRBV12-3 or TRBV12-4 to TRBJ2-1; no definite D call. The V gene lost 2 bases and the J gene lost 9 bases, with 11 bases spanning the gap. This CDR3 has 13 residues. CDR3 region: CASSLRKETEQFF. DNA for the CDR3: TGTGCCAGCAGTTTACGAAAGGAGACTGAGCAGTTCTTC.

This sequence joins TRBV10-3 and TRBJ2-2; TRBD1 matches at 7 bases. CDR3 length: 12 residues. V trimming: 5 bases; J trimming: 10 bases; junction bases outside the gene matches: 4. The germline V gene has CDR1 ENHRY and CDR2 SYGVKD. The CDR3 spells CAISFTGAELFF. The CDR3 DNA reads as TGTGCCATCAGTTTTACAGGGGCGGAGCTGTTTTTT.